A single sample gave rise to the 4 T cell receptor beta chains below, sequenced in a study of identical twins. TCRdb re-called the 5' RACE reads through MiXCR, storing one row per CDR3 protein. The sample consists of approximately 500,000 distinct CDR3 sequences, 20% to 25% of them appearing once. This sample also belongs to another study, concerning T cells expressing NK-cell markers.

Specimen: CD4+ T cells sorted from blood. Receptor source: a woman aged 18-35 years in good health.

This chain links TRBV10-3 with TRBJ1-5, with TRBD1 matching over 7 bases. Looked up from germline, CDR1 is ENHRY and CDR2 is SYGVKD. The V and J ends lost 10 bases and 3 bases, in that order; junction bases with no gene match: 12. The length of the CDR3 is 15 residues. The CDR3, as DNA: TGTGCCACAGGGGGAGGGCCCCCTGACAATCAGCCCCAGCATTTT. It codes for CATGGGPPDNQPQHF.

This clonotype was observed a few times. The chain has TRBV12-3 or TRBV12-4 and TRBJ2-7; no clear D. The CDR3 contains 14 residues. V gave up 4 bases and J gave up 0 bases, with 10 bases separating them. The CDR3 protein is CASSSDPSSYEQYF. Written as DNA, the CDR3 is TGTGCCAGCAGTTCGGATCCCTCCTCCTACGAGCAGTACTTC.

The chain combines TRBV11-1 with TRBJ2-1; 13 bases are shared with TRBD2. V dropped 4 bases and J dropped 5; count of bases not matched to a gene: 17. The CDR3 is 20 residues long. In germline, CDR1 is SGHAT, CDR2 FQDESV (reference sequence). The CDR3 here is CASSSGTPKLAGGPHNEQFF. The CDR3 bases are TGTGCCAGCAGCTCCGGTACACCGAAACTAGCGGGGGGGCCCCACAATGAGCAGTTCTTC.

This clonotype was detected only a few times. This rearrangement joins TRBV6-2 or TRBV6-3 to TRBJ2-1, with 13 bases identical to TRBD2. The CDR3 is made up of 15 amino acids. Germline lookup yields CDR1 MNHEY and CDR2 SVGEGT. V dropped 8 bases and J dropped 6; count of bases not matched to a gene: 7. The CDR3 nucleotides are TGTGCCAGCGGCTCCGGGACTAGCGGGATCAATGAGCAGTTCTTC. Translation gives CASGSGTSGINEQFF.